This T cell receptor beta chain was obtained from a study of CD4 T cells in relation to SARS-CoV-2 and coronaviruses. About the study: The restricting HLA molecule for shared crossreactive spike epitopes was mapped.

The CDR3 length is 15 residues. The J segment lost 4 bases and the V segment lost 5 bases, leaving 9 bases of the junction unmatched. Germline CDR1 is LGHDT and CDR2 is YNNKEL (reference sequence). About this clone itself: As yet, its antigen is unknown.

Profiled with immunoSEQ multiplex PCR; TCRdb holds only in-frame clones, not every one. The table lists 35,000 to 40,000 clones, more than 75% of them singletons. CD4 enrichment then naive enrichment separated naive from memory CD4+ cells. The study, taken as a whole, reports: Each donor contributed either pre-pandemic or post-infection samples, not both. No crossreactivity against non-spike viral proteins was tested here.

This chain links TRBV3-1 (or the pseudogene TRBV3-2) with TRBJ2-3; the match to TRBD2 covers 7 bases. Sequenced input: memory CD4+ T cells from PBMCs. This receptor was identified in an adult with COVID-19. The CDR3 DNA follows: TGTGCCAGCAGCGGATCGGGGGGTGGATCAGATACGCAGTATTTT. It translates to CASSGSGGGSDTQYF.